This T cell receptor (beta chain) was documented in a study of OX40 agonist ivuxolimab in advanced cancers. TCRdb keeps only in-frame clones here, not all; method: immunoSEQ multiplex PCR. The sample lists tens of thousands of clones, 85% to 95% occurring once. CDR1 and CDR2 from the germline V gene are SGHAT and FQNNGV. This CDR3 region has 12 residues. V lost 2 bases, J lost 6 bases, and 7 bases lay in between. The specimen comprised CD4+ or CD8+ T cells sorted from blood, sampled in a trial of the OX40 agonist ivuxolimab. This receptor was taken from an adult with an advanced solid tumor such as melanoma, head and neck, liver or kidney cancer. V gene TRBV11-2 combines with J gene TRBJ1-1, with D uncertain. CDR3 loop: CASSLSGAEAFF. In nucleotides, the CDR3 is TGTGCCAGCAGCTTATCCGGGGCTGAAGCTTTCTTT.